The source of this TCR beta chain is a study of long-term antiretroviral therapy in people with HIV. Sequencing used immunoSEQ v3.0 at survey level. The data were produced by immunoSEQ multiplex PCR, yet TCRdb's version contains in-frame clones alone and is incomplete. The sample has fewer than 30,000 clones; roughly four fifths are singletons. The CDR3 totals 13 residues. The germline CDR1 and CDR2 sequences are SGHNT and YYREEE (reference sequence). Trimming left V 1 base short and J 0 bases short, with 5 bases between. This specimen was unsorted PBMCs, taken 0.7 years before starting antiretroviral therapy. This chain joins TRBV5-4 and TRBJ2-7; tentative D call: TRBD1 (5 bases). The sequence was collected from a man under 40 with HIV. The DNA of the CDR3 is TGTGCCAGCAGCTTGCAGGGCTCCTACGAGCAGTACTTC. Translating it yields CASSLQGSYEQYF.